This TCR beta chain is drawn from a study of T cells in Graves' hyperthyroidism and ophthalmopathy. The germline V gene encodes CDR1 MDHEN and CDR2 SYDVKM. The CDR3 extends over 13 amino acids. The V end lost 7 bases, the J end lost 8 bases, and 15 bases lay between the germline ends. Amplification targeted TCR beta CDR3 regions from RNA transcripts. HTBI primers were used for first-round RT-PCR of the TCR CDR3. TCRdb itself ran the multiplex PCR reads through MiXCR, one entry per CDR3 protein. Here the sample spans about 360,000 distinct CDR3 sequences, 15% to 19% being singletons. Many counts were recorded for this clonotype. Diagnosis rested on symptoms, serum thyroxine and TRAb, thyroid ultrasound, and orbital computed tomography.

The J gene is TRBJ2-1, the V gene TRBV28; D is ambiguous. This receptor was identified in a woman between 18 and 30 years old with Graves' hyperthyroidism that later progressed to Graves' ophthalmopathy. Input material: blood. The CDR3 is CASMSLGLDEQFF. CDR3 coding DNA: TGTGCCAGCATGTCTTTGGGTTTGGATGAGCAGTTCTTC.